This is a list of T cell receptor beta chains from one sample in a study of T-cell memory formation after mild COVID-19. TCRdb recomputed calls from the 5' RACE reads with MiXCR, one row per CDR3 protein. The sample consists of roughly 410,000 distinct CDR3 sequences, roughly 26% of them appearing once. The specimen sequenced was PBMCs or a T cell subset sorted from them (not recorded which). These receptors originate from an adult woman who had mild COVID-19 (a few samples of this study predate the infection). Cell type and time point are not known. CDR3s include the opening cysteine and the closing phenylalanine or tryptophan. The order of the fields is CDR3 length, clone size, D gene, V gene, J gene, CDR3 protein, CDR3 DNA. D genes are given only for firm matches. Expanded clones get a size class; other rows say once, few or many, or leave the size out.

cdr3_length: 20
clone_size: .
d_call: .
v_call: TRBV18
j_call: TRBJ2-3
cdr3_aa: CASSPPDRVRGAQSTDTQYF
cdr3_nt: TGTGCCAGCTCACCACCAGACCGAGTGAGGGGGGCGCAGAGCACAGATACGCAGTATTTT

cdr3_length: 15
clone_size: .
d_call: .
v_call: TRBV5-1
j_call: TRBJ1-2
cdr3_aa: CASSLERGAGYGYTF
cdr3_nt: TGCGCCAGCAGCTTGGAAAGGGGGGCAGGCTATGGCTACACCTTC

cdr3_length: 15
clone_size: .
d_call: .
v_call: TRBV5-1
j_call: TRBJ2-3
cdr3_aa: CASSLEGVAGDTQYF
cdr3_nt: TGCGCCAGCAGCTTGGAGGGGGTGGCTGGAGATACGCAGTATTTT

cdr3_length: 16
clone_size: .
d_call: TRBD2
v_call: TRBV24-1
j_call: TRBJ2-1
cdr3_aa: CATSDSGTSGYNEQFF
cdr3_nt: TGTGCCACCAGTGACTCCGGGACTAGCGGCTACAATGAGCAGTTCTTC

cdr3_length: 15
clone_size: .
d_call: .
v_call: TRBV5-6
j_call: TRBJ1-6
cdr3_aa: CASSFSAGYNSPLHF
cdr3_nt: TGTGCCAGCAGCTTCTCGGCAGGCTATAATTCACCCCTCCACTTT

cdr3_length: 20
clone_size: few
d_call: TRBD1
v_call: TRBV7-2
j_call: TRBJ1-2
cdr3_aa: CASSLDLLRARGQGAGGYTF
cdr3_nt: TGTGCCAGCAGCTTAGACCTTCTCCGGGCGAGGGGACAGGGGGCGGGTGGCTACACCTTC

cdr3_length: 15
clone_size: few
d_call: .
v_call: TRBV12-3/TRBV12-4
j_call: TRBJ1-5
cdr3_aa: CASSLPFTANQPQHF
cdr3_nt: TGTGCCAGCAGTTTGCCCTTTACCGCCAATCAGCCCCAGCATTTT

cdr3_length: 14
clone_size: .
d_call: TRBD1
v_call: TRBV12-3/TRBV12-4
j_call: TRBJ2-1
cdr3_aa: CASRARTGINEQFF
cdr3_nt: TGTGCCAGCAGGGCCCGGACAGGGATCAATGAGCAGTTCTTC

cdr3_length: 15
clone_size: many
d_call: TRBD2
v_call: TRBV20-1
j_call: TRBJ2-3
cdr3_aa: CSKVRTSGKEDTQYF
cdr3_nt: TGCAGCAAAGTAAGGACTAGCGGGAAAGAAGATACGCAGTATTTT

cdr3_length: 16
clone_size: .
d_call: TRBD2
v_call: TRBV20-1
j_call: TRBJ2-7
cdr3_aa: CSASGSGRVLLYEQYF
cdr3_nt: TGCAGTGCTAGTGGTAGCGGGAGGGTTCTATTATACGAGCAGTACTTC

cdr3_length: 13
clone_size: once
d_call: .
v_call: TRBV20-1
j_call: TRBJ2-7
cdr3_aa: CSARGEITYEQYF
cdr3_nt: TGCAGTGCTAGGGGGGAGATTACCTACGAGCAGTACTTC

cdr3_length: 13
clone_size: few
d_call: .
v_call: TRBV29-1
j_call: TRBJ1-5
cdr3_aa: CSVDGGYGQPQHF
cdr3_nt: TGCAGCGTAGACGGAGGGTATGGTCAGCCCCAGCATTTT

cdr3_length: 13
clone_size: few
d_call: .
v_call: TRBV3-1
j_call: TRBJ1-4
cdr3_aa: CASSHGGHEKLFF
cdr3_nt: TGTGCCAGCAGCCATGGGGGCCATGAAAAACTGTTTTTT

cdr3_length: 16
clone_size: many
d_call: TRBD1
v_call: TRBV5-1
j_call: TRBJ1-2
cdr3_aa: CASSFTGESANYGYTF
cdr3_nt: TGCGCCAGCAGCTTTACAGGGGAAAGTGCTAACTATGGCTACACCTTC

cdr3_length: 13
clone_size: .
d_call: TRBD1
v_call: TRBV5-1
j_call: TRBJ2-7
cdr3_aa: CASSYDRVSEQYF
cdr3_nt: TGCGCCAGCAGCTACGACAGGGTTAGTGAGCAGTACTTC

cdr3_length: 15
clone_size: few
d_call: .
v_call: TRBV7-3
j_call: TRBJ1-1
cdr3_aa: CASSLTKTGNTEAFF
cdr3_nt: TGTGCCAGCAGCTTAACCAAGACAGGGAACACTGAAGCTTTCTTT

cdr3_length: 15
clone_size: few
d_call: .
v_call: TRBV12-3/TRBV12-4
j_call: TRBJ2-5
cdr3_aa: CASSLMGTVQETQYF
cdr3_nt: TGTGCCAGCAGTTTGATGGGGACCGTACAAGAGACCCAGTACTTC

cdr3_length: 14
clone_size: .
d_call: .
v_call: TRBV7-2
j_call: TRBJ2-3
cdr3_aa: CASSRGVHTDTQYF
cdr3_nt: TGTGCCAGCAGCCGCGGGGTACATACAGATACGCAGTATTTT

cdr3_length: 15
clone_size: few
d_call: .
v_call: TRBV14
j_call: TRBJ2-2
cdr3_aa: CASSHRTKRSGELFF
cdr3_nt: TGTGCCAGCAGCCATCGGACCAAACGGTCCGGGGAGCTGTTTTTT

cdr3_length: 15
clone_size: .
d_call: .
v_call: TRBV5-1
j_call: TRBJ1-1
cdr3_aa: CASSLVPGDNTEAFF
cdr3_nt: TGCGCCAGCAGCTTGGTTCCAGGTGATAACACTGAAGCTTTCTTT

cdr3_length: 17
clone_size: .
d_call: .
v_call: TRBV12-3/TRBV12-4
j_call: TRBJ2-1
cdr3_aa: CASSPPATYSSYNEQFF
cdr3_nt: TGTGCCAGCAGTCCACCGGCCACCTACAGCTCCTACAATGAGCAGTTCTTC

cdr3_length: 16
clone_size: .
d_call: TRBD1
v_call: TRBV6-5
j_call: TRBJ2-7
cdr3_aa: CASRRAGTGGIYEQYF
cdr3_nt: TGTGCCAGCAGACGGGCCGGGACAGGGGGCATATACGAGCAGTACTTC

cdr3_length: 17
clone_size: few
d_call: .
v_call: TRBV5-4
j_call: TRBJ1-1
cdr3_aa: CASSFGSRGDVGTEAFF
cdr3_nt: TGTGCCAGCAGCTTTGGTTCGAGGGGGGATGTCGGCACTGAAGCTTTCTTT

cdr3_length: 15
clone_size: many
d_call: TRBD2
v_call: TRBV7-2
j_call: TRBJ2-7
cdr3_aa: CASSLRRGVSYEQYF
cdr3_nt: TGTGCCAGCAGCTTACGTCGGGGGGTGTCCTACGAGCAGTACTTC

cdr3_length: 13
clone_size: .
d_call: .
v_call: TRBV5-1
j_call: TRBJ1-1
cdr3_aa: CASSFGTNTEAFF
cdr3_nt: TGCGCCAGTTCTTTCGGGACGAACACTGAAGCTTTCTTT

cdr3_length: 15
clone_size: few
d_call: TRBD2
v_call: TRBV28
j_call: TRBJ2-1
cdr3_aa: CASRPIAGGANEQFF
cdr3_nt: TGTGCCAGCAGACCTATAGCGGGAGGAGCCAATGAGCAGTTCTTC

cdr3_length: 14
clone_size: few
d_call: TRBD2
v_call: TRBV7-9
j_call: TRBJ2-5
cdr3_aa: CASSLSGRGKTQYF
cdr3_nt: TGTGCCAGCAGCCTTAGCGGGAGGGGAAAGACCCAGTACTTC

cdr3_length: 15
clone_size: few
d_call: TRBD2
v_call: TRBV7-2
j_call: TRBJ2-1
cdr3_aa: CASSLAGGRAREQFF
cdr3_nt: TGTGCCAGCAGCTTAGCCGGCGGGAGGGCCAGGGAGCAGTTCTTC

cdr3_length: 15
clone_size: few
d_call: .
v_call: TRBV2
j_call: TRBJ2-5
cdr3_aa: CASSEALTGRETQYF
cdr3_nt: TGTGCCAGCAGTGAAGCCTTAACCGGACGAGAGACCCAGTACTTC

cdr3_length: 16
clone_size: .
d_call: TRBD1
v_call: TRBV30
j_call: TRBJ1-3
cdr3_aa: CAWSVTGVASRNTIYF
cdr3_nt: TGTGCCTGGAGTGTGACAGGGGTGGCCTCCCGAAACACCATATATTTT

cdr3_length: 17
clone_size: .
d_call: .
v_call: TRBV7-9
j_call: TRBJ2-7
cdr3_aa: CASSPRPGSGVAYEQYF
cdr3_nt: TGTGCCAGCAGCCCCCGGCCGGGGAGCGGCGTCGCCTACGAGCAGTACTTC

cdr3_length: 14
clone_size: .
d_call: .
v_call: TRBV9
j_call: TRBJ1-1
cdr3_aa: CASSVEPMNTEAFF
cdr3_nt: TGTGCCAGCAGCGTAGAGCCCATGAACACTGAAGCTTTCTTT

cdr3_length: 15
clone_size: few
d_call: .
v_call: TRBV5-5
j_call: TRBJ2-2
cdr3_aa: CASSFRDANTGELFF
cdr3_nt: TGTGCCAGCAGCTTTAGGGACGCGAACACCGGGGAGCTGTTTTTT

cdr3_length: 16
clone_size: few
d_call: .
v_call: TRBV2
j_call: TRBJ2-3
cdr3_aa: CASSISGVTSTDTQYF
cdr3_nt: TGTGCCAGCAGTATCTCGGGGGTTACTAGCACAGATACGCAGTATTTT

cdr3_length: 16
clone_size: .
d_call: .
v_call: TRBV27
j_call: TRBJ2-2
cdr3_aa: CASSLLGRANTGELFF
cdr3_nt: TGTGCCAGCAGTTTATTGGGCAGGGCGAACACCGGGGAGCTGTTTTTT

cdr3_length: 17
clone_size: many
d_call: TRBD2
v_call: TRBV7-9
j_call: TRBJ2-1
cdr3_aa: CASSPRTSGSSYNEQFF
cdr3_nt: TGTGCCAGCAGCCCAAGGACTAGCGGGAGCTCCTACAATGAGCAGTTCTTC

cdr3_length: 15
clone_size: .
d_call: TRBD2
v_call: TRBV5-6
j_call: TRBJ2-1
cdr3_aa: CASSTVAGVYSEQFF
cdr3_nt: TGTGCCAGCAGCACAGTCGCGGGAGTATATAGTGAGCAGTTCTTC

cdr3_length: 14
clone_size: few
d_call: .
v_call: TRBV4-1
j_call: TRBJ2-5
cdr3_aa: CASSLQQYQETQYF
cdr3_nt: TGCGCCAGCAGCCTACAGCAGTACCAAGAGACCCAGTACTTC

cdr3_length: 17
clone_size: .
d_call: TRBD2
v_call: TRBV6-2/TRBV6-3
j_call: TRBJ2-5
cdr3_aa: CASSYPGLAAYQETQYF
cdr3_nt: TGTGCCAGCAGCTACCCGGGACTAGCGGCGTACCAAGAGACCCAGTACTTC

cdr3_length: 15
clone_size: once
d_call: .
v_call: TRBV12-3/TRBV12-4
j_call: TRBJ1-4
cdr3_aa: CASSSGSKTNEKLFF
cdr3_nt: TGTGCCAGCAGTTCCGGTTCTAAAACTAATGAAAAACTGTTTTTT

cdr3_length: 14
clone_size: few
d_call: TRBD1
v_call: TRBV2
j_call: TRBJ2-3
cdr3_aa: CASSPGQGRNTQYF
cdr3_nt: TGTGCCAGCAGCCCCGGACAGGGGAGAAATACGCAGTATTTT

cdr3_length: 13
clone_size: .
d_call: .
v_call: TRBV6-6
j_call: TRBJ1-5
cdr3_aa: CAIGHSINQPQHF
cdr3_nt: TGTGCCATAGGACACTCGATTAATCAGCCCCAGCATTTT

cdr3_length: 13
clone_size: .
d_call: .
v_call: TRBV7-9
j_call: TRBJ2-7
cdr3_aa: CASSFDSTYEQYF
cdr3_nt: TGTGCCAGCAGCTTCGACAGCACCTACGAGCAGTACTTC

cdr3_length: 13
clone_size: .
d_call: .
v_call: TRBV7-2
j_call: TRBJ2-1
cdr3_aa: CASTQRAYNEQFF
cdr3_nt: TGTGCCAGCACGCAGCGTGCGTACAATGAGCAGTTCTTC

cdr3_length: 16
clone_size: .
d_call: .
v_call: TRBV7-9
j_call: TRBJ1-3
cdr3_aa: CATPRVTADSGNTIYF
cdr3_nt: TGTGCCACGCCCAGGGTTACAGCGGACTCTGGAAACACCATATATTTT

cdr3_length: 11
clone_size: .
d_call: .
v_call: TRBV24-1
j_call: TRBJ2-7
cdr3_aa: CATSDSREQYF
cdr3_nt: TGTGCCACCAGTGACTCCCGGGAGCAGTACTTC

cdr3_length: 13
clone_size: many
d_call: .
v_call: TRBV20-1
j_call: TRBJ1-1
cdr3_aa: CSAPGHRPTEAFF
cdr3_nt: TGCAGTGCTCCGGGACACCGGCCGACTGAAGCTTTCTTT

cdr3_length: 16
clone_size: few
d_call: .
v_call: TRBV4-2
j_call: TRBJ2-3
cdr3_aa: CASSQGTSRSTDTQYF
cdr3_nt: TGTGCCAGCAGCCAAGGGACATCCCGAAGCACAGATACGCAGTATTTT